The 17 T cell receptor beta chains listed next were all sequenced from one sample in a study of CD8+ T cells in alopecia areata. Reverse transcribed after extraction, RNA yielded cDNA as the sequencing template. The assay was immunoSEQ multiplex PCR, and TCRdb's table has in-frame clones only and misses some. The data contain approximately 210,000 clones, roughly 66% of them seen just once; the ten biggest clones take up 1%. The treatment here: oral pan-JAK inhibitor, 5-10 mg twice daily. This specimen consisted of CD4+ T cells sorted from blood, obtained at week 24, from a patient treated with tofacitinib. All receptors come from a human donor with alopecia areata.

The CDR3 DNA reads as TGTGCCAGCAGTGAACTTTGTCTAGTGAGAGATACGCAGTATTTT. Encoded protein: CASSELCLVRDTQYF. The rearrangement links TRBV25-1 to TRBJ2-3; D is unclear. The CDR3 is 15 residues long. Per germline, CDR1 MGHDK and CDR2 SYGVNS. Trimming took off 2 bases at V and 5 bases at J, with 14 bases between the two ends.

V is TRBV29-1 and J is TRBJ1-6; D not certain. Deletions cut 0 bases from V and 9 bases from J, with 9 bases between. The germline V gene has CDR1 SQVTM and CDR2 ANQGSEA. The CDR3 consists of 13 residues. CDR3: CSVEETLGSPLHF. DNA for the CDR3: TGCAGCGTTGAAGAGACGTTGGGTTCACCCCTCCACTTT.

This sequence joins TRBV5-6 and TRBJ2-7, with D tentatively TRBD1 (6 bases). Trimming pared 3 bases from V and 5 bases from J, leaving 12 bases between. Germline assignment: CDR1 SGHDT and CDR2 YYEEEE. The CDR3 loop spans 13 amino acids. CDR3 loop: CASSSPYRDEQYF. The CDR3 DNA is TGTGCCAGCAGCTCCCCTTACAGGGACGAGCAGTACTTC.

The J gene is TRBJ1-6, the V gene TRBV30; weak D call: TRBD1 (5 bases). Trimming cost V 2 bases and J 9 bases, with 8 bases left between them. In germline, CDR1 is GTSNPN, CDR2 SVGIG (reference sequence). CDR3 length equals 12 residues. CDR3 DNA: TGTGCCTGGAGTATACAGGCTTCACCCCTCCACTTT. It is translated as CAWSIQASPLHF.

This clone was detected only a few times. The V gene is TRBV29-1, the J gene TRBJ2-7, with a weak D call TRBD2 (5 bases). The CDR3 is 11 amino acids. Trimming took off 4 bases at V and 5 bases at J, with 9 bases between the two ends. Germline assignment: CDR1 SQVTM and CDR2 ANQGSEA. As DNA, the CDR3 is TGCAGCGTTGCCGGGGTCCACGAGCAGTACTTC. Translation gives CSVAGVHEQYF.

The sample holds a few counts of this clone. The chain recombines TRBV5-5 with TRBJ2-3; D possibly matches TRBD1 or TRBD2 (5 bases each). V was clipped by 1 base and J by 5 bases, with 8 bases between them. CDR1 is SGHKS, CDR2 YYEKEE, per germline (reference sequence). The CDR3 length is 13 residues. The CDR3 region is CASSLLGGDTQYF. CDR3 DNA: TGTGCCAGCAGCTTGCTTGGGGGAGATACGCAGTATTTT.

This clone was found a few times. The chain combines TRBV27 with TRBJ1-6; D unclear. Trimming cost V 2 bases and J 4 bases, with 6 bases left between them. The CDR3 runs to 14 residues. Germline CDR1 MNHEY, CDR2 SMNVEV (reference sequence). DNA of the CDR3: TGTGCCAGCAGTTTAAGTCCATATAATTCACCCCTCCACTTT. It codes for CASSLSPYNSPLHF.

The V call is TRBV7-8, the J call TRBJ1-2; D is ambiguous. CDR1 is SGHVS and CDR2 is FQNEAQ in the germline V gene. The CDR3 runs 12 residues. V was clipped by 5 bases and J by 2 bases, with 6 bases between them. CDR3 DNA: TGTGCCAGCAGCCGATCGAACTATGGCTACACCTTC. Translation gives CASSRSNYGYTF.

The chain combines TRBV27 with TRBJ1-1; D is uncertain. Germline V gene sequence: CDR1 MNHEY, CDR2 SMNVEV (reference sequence). This CDR3 spans 14 amino acids. The germline V and J ends were trimmed by 3 bases and 2 bases, with 10 bases remaining between them. The CDR3 sequence: CASSFSGDNTEAFF. CDR3 in DNA: TGTGCCAGCAGTTTCTCTGGGGATAACACTGAAGCTTTCTTT.

The chain couples TRBV9 to TRBJ1-1; 7 nucleotides line up with TRBD1. V lost 3 bases to trimming and J lost 1 base; unmatched junction nucleotides: 9. Germline V gene sequence: CDR1 SGDLS, CDR2 YYNGEE. CDR3 length: 16 residues. The CDR3 DNA reads as TGTGCCAGCAGCGCCAACGACAGGGCAGGGAACACTGAAGCTTTCTTT. Protein: CASSANDRAGNTEAFF.

This chain links TRBV6-5 with TRBJ2-1; TRBD1 matches at 7 bases. V was clipped by 6 bases and J by 10 bases; unmatched bases: 12. CDR1 and CDR2 (germline): MNHEY, SVGAGI. This CDR3 has 14 residues. The CDR3 loop reads CASRKIGQALEQFF. CDR3 sequence (DNA): TGTGCCAGCAGGAAAATCGGACAGGCGTTAGAGCAGTTCTTC.

This clone occurred many times. The chain carries TRBV19 and TRBJ1-5; maybe TRBD1 (5 bases). The germline V gene encodes CDR1 LNHDA and CDR2 SQIVND (reference sequence). Trimming left V 10 bases short and J 4 bases short, with 20 bases between. The CDR3 covers 15 residues. The CDR3 protein is CATTRVGDPNQPQHF. The CDR3 DNA sequence: TGTGCCACCACGAGGGTCGGGGACCCAAATCAGCCCCAGCATTTT.

The chain couples TRBV6-5 to TRBJ2-3; a possible D gene is TRBD1 (6 bases). From germline, CDR1 is MNHEY and CDR2 SVGAGI. Trimming cost V 6 bases and J 2 bases, with 15 bases left between them. There are 15 residues in the CDR3. The CDR3 bases are TGTGCCAGCAGCCCCAAAGGACAGTACACAGATACGCAGTATTTT. Translating it yields CASSPKGQYTDTQYF.

This clone was observed a few times. V gene TRBV10-3 combines with J gene TRBJ1-4, with D perhaps TRBD1 (5 bases). There are 13 residues in the CDR3. Germline assignment: CDR1 ENHRY and CDR2 SYGVKD. V was shortened by 7 bases and J by 7 bases, with 13 bases between the two germline ends. CDR3 sequence reads: CAITPGLGEKLFF. Written as DNA, the CDR3 is TGTGCCATCACCCCGGGACTAGGTGAAAAACTGTTTTTT.

This clone was found once. This sequence joins TRBV2 and TRBJ1-4; D is ambiguous. Trimming left V 5 bases short and J 13 bases short, with 14 bases between. Germline values: CDR1 SNHLY, CDR2 FYNNEI. The CDR3 runs 12 residues. CDR3 sequence: CASSPRQMGLFF. The CDR3 DNA reads as TGTGCCAGCAGTCCCAGGCAGATGGGACTGTTTTTT.

The chain is built from TRBV4-3 and TRBJ2-2; the match to TRBD1 covers 9 bases. This CDR3 has 18 residues. V gave up 2 bases and J gave up 5 bases; unmatched junction bases: 12. Germline V gives CDR1 LGHNA, CDR2 YSLEER. The CDR3 is CASSQLGGQGFSTGELFF. CDR3 nucleotide sequence: TGCGCCAGCAGCCAACTGGGGGGACAGGGCTTCTCGACCGGGGAGCTGTTTTTT.

The J gene is TRBJ1-2, the V gene TRBV7-2; perhaps TRBD1 as D (5 bases). With 0 bases removed from V and 6 bases from J, the gap between germline ends came to 14 bases. Germline CDR1 is SGHTA and CDR2 is FQGNSA. This CDR3 contains 15 residues. CDR3 bases: TGTGCCAGCAGCTTAGCTCTAGGGGCGGAAAATGGCTACACCTTC. Its translation: CASSLALGAENGYTF. The whole variable domain, filled in from reference TRBV7-2 and TRBJ1-2, reads GAGVSQSPSNKVTEKGKDVELRCDPISGHTALYWYRQSLGQGLEFLIYFQGNSAPDKSGLPSDRFSAERTGGSVSTLTIQRTQQEDSAVYLCASSLALGAENGYTFGSGTRLTVV.